Following are 2 T cell receptor beta chains from one sample sequenced in a study of blood T cell repertoires in COVID-19. This table comes from immunoSEQ multiplex PCR, and its TCRdb copy is limited to in-frame clones, with some not included. The table lists 85,000 to 110,000 clones, more than 75% of them singletons. Sequencing input: peripheral blood. These receptors came from a human donor in a cohort sampled during active COVID-19.

V and J are TRBV3-1 (or the pseudogene TRBV3-2) and TRBJ1-1; D is perhaps TRBD1 (6 bases). V lost 0 bases, J lost 5 bases, and 13 bases lay in between. CDR1 is LGHDT and CDR2 is YNNKEL in the germline V gene (reference sequence). The CDR3 extends over 15 amino acids. CDR3 amino acids: CASSQDRIGGTEAFF. CDR3 nucleotide sequence: TGTGCCAGCAGCCAAGATCGAATAGGGGGTACTGAAGCTTTCTTT.

V is TRBV3-1 (or the pseudogene TRBV3-2) and J is TRBJ1-2; possible D gene TRBD1, 6 bases. The germline gives CDR1 LGHDT, CDR2 YNNKEL (reference sequence). The V gene lost 2 bases and the J gene lost 4 bases, with 17 bases spanning the gap. The CDR3 is 16 residues long. CDR3 nucleotides: TGTGCCAGCAGCCAAAGAGGGACAATGCCCTTCTATGGCTACACCTTC. The encoded protein is CASSQRGTMPFYGYTF.